This T cell receptor beta chain is from a study of OX40 agonist ivuxolimab in advanced cancers. On the study more broadly: Dose-escalation patients' cancers were hepatocellular carcinoma, melanoma, renal cell or head and neck cancer.

The CDR3 is 16 amino acids. The V gene's germline CDR1 is SGDLS and CDR2 YYNGEE. V was cut by 0 bases and J by 4 bases, with 13 bases left in between. Using immunoSEQ multiplex PCR, the repertoire was profiled, and TCRdb retains in-frame clones only, with some absent. Counted here are about 64,000 clones, roughly 80% occurring once; the ten biggest clones make up 4.5% to 5%. This clone is a singleton in its sample. Its antigen is still unknown. Individuals having autoimmune disease history or systemic immunosuppression were not enrolled. Findings and caveats of the study: Averaging showed that CD8+ T cells had more expanded clones than CD4+ did. At doses 0.1 to 3.0 mg/kg, CD4+ and CD8+ clones expanded.

The V gene is TRBV9, the J gene TRBJ2-2, with D tentatively TRBD2 (5 bases). The sample consisted of CD4+ or CD8+ T cells sorted from blood, taken in a trial of the OX40 agonist ivuxolimab. This TCR was sampled from an adult with an advanced solid tumor such as melanoma, head and neck, liver or kidney cancer. The CDR3 DNA reads TGTGCCAGCAGCGTAGTTATAAGCGGTTCCACCGGGGAGCTGTTTTTT. Its translation is CASSVVISGSTGELFF. The variable domain in full, with the rest retrieved from reference TRBV9 and TRBJ2-2, is DSGVTQTPKHLITATGQRVTLRCSPRSGDLSVYWYQQSLDQGLQFLIQYYNGEERAKGNILERFSAQQFPDLHSELNLSSLELGDSALYFCASSVVISGSTGELFFGEGSRLTVL.